This TCR beta chain was identified during a study of Ad26.COV2.S vaccination and SARS-CoV-2 variants. Background on the study: Enrollment placed the donor in the COV1001 Ad26.COV2.S trial arm. Donor got 5x10^10 or 1x10^11 viral particles of Ad26.COV2.S.

The trim removed 6 bases at V and 9 bases at J, leaving 8 bases unmatched. This CDR3 contains 13 residues. Germline-derived CDR1 and CDR2 are SQVTM and ANQGSEA. The data were produced by immunoSEQ multiplex PCR, yet TCRdb's version contains in-frame clones alone and is incomplete. In the table there are roughly 500,000 clones, about 91% of which are singletons. The treatment was: around 19 received Ad26.COV2.S at low or high dose, single or two shots; 5 received placebo; per-sample allocation not given. Day 63 after the first vaccine or placebo injection was the time point for sampling. An Ad26 vector expressing Wuhan-strain SARS-CoV-2 spike served as the vaccine. Findings and caveats of the study: Similar non-spike TCR breadth was seen in vaccine and placebo recipients.

With respect to this clone: Its antigen is unidentified.

The TCR sequence derives from a person between 18 and 65 years old who received the Ad26.COV2.S COVID-19 vaccine or a placebo. The rearrangement links TRBV29-1 to TRBJ1-6; TRBD1 matches 7 bases. The specimen comprised peripheral blood, sampled in a trial of Ad26.COV2.S vaccine versus placebo. Written as DNA, the CDR3 is TGCAGCGTCGCACAGGGGCGAGTTTCACCCCTCCACTTT. Translating gives CSVAQGRVSPLHF.